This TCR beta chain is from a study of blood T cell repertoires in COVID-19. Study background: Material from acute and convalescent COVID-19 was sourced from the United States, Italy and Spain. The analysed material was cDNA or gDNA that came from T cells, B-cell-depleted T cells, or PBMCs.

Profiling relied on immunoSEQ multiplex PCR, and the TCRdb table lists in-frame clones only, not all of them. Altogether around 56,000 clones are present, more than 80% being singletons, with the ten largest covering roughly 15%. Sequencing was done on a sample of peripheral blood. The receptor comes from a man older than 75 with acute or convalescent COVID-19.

The CDR3 protein is CASSLDSLSSYNSPLHF. In DNA form, the CDR3 reads TGTGCCAGCAGTCTGGACAGTTTGAGCTCCTATAATTCACCCCTCCACTTT. The V gene is TRBV6-6, the J gene TRBJ1-6, with D maybe TRBD1 (6 bases). CDR1 MNHNY and CDR2 SVGAGI come from the germline V gene (reference sequence). The V end was cut by 5 bases, the J end by 0 bases, with 14 bases between. This CDR3 has 17 amino acids.